A single sample is the source of the 21 T cell receptor beta chains below, sequenced in a study of T-cell reconstitution after alpha-beta-depleted transplantation in children. It was with unique molecular identifiers that the TCRbeta library was prepared. TCRdb recomputed calls from the PCR reads with MiXCR, one row per CDR3 protein. The top ten hold under 45% of the sample, which has a few hundred thousand distinct CDR3 sequences, 27% seen once. The sample was PBMCs, taken before TCRalphabeta/CD19-depleted stem cell transplant. The receptors were gathered from a boy in the first two years of life with Wiskott-Aldrich syndrome, due to receive a stem cell transplant.

CDR3 amino acids: CASSQEASEPYEQYF. The CDR3 DNA reads TGTGCCAGCAGCCAAGAGGCTAGCGAACCCTACGAGCAGTACTTC. The chain is built from TRBV4-2 and TRBJ2-7; D might be TRBD2 (6 bases). In germline, CDR1 is LGHNA, CDR2 YNFKEQ. Trimming removed 0 bases from V and 2 bases from J, with 11 bases in between. The CDR3 covers 15 residues.

The genes are TRBV11-2 and TRBJ1-4; D is unresolved. CDR3 length: 15 amino acids. The V gene's germline CDR1 is SGHAT and CDR2 FQNNGV. V dropped 2 bases and J dropped 2 bases, with 9 bases sitting between them. In nucleotides, the CDR3 is TGTGCCAGCAGCTTATCGAGGCTGACTAATGAAAAACTGTTTTTT. It translates to CASSLSRLTNEKLFF.

V and J are TRBV29-1 and TRBJ2-1; TRBD2 agrees at 13 bases. V lost 7 bases, J lost 3 bases, and 3 bases stayed unmatched. CDR1 SQVTM and CDR2 ANQGSEA come from the germline V gene. The CDR3 has 14 residues. This CDR3 reads CSAWTSGSYNEQFF. CDR3 DNA: TGCAGCGCCTGGACTAGCGGGAGCTACAATGAGCAGTTCTTC.

V is TRBV29-1 and J is TRBJ2-5; the match to TRBD2 covers 7 bases. The V and J ends lost 2 bases and 0 bases, in that order; junction bases with no gene match: 15. This CDR3 has 18 residues. Germline assignment: CDR1 SQVTM and CDR2 ANQGSEA. The chain's CDR3 is CSVEILTGSRGDQETQYF. CDR3 nucleotides: TGCAGCGTTGAAATACTCACCGGGAGCCGGGGGGACCAAGAGACCCAGTACTTC.

The chain uses TRBV7-9 and TRBJ2-1; a weak D match, TRBD2 (5 bases). In germline, CDR1 is SEHNR, CDR2 FQNEAQ (reference sequence). The CDR3 runs 12 residues. V lost 5 bases and J 8 bases, leaving 10 bases between the germline ends. CDR3 bases: TGTGCCAGCAGCCGCAACGGGGATGAGCAGTTCTTC. Translation gives CASSRNGDEQFF.

This clonotype occurred a few times. The chain carries TRBV5-1 and TRBJ2-5; the match to TRBD2 covers 7 bases. The CDR3 contains 15 residues. The ends lost 2 bases at V and 5 bases at J; junction bases unmatched: 9. Germline values: CDR1 SGHRS, CDR2 YFSETQ. The CDR3: CASSFSSGVRETQYF. CDR3 sequence (DNA): TGCGCCAGCAGCTTCTCCAGCGGGGTCCGCGAGACCCAGTACTTC.

This clonotype was picked up one time. This sequence joins TRBV15 and TRBJ2-1, with 9 bases matching TRBD1. From germline, CDR1 is LNHNV and CDR2 YYDKDF (reference sequence). CDR3 size: 16 residues. Trimming cost V 4 bases and J 3 bases; bases outside gene matches: 7. The CDR3 protein is CATSTSNRGLYNEQFF. The CDR3 nucleotides are TGTGCCACCAGCACCTCTAACAGGGGGCTCTACAATGAGCAGTTCTTC. Full variable domain (rest looked up from reference TRBV15 and TRBJ2-1): DAMVIQNPRYQVTQFGKPVTLSCSQTLNHNVMYWYQQKSSQAPKLLFHYYDKDFNNEADTPDNFQSRRPNTSFCFLDIRSPGLGDTAMYLCATSTSNRGLYNEQFFGPGTRLTVL.

This chain links TRBV5-1 with TRBJ2-1, with 8 bases lining up with TRBD1. The CDR3 contains 16 residues. Germline loops: CDR1 SGHRS, CDR2 YFSETQ. V was clipped by 7 bases and J by 4 bases; unmatched bases: 13. The CDR3 loop reads CASGKDRVGLYNEQFF. In nucleotides, the CDR3 is TGCGCCAGCGGAAAGGACAGGGTAGGTTTGTACAATGAGCAGTTCTTC. Looking up the rest from reference TRBV5-1 and TRBJ2-1 gives the full variable domain: KAGVTQTPRYLIKTRGQQVTLSCSPISGHRSVSWYQQTPGQGLQFLFEYFSETQRNKGNFPGRFSGRQFSNSRSEMNVSTLELGDSALYLCASGKDRVGLYNEQFFGPGTRLTVL.

This clonotype has only a few counts. This chain joins TRBV12-3 or TRBV12-4 and TRBJ2-7; D is unresolved. The CDR3 covers 16 residues. V lost 1 base to trimming and J lost 2 bases, with 15 bases between them. The CDR3 coding sequence is TGTGCCAGCAGTTTAGGGGATCCTTACCTAACCTACGAGCAGTACTTC. Its translation is CASSLGDPYLTYEQYF.

This clonotype was seen more than once but under ten times. The rearrangement joins TRBV27 to TRBJ2-3, with 12 bases lining up with TRBD2. The CDR3 contains 15 residues. The J segment lost 2 bases and the V segment lost 5 bases, leaving 2 bases of the junction unmatched. Germline V gene lookup returns CDR1 MNHEY and CDR2 SMNVEV (reference sequence). The DNA of the CDR3 is TGTGCCAGCAGTAGGACTAGCGGGAACACAGATACGCAGTATTTT. Translation gives CASSRTSGNTDTQYF.

There are a few counts of this clonotype. The chain combines TRBV5-1 with TRBJ1-1; D is possibly TRBD1 (5 bases). CDR3 length: 14 residues. V was pared by 4 bases and J by 0 bases, with 10 bases between. Germline assignment: CDR1 SGHRS and CDR2 YFSETQ. CDR3 in amino acids: CASSPGAVNTEAFF. As DNA, the CDR3 is TGCGCCAGCAGCCCCGGGGCGGTGAACACTGAAGCTTTCTTT.

The chain has TRBV20-1 and TRBJ2-7, with unresolved D. Germline values: CDR1 DFQATT, CDR2 SNEGSKA (reference sequence). Trimming stripped 3 bases from V and 6 bases from J, with 12 bases between. This CDR3 comprises 12 residues. CDR3 coding DNA: TGCAGTGCTAGCCCCCTGGGCCTCGAGCAGTACTTC. Encoded protein: CSASPLGLEQYF.

This clonotype has just a few counts. This chain uses TRBV5-4 with TRBJ2-5; the D gene is possibly TRBD2 (7 bases). V was cut by 1 base and J by 6 bases, with 13 bases left in between. This CDR3 is built from 14 residues. Germline lookup yields CDR1 SGHNT and CDR2 YYREEE (reference sequence). As DNA, the CDR3 is TGTGCCAGCAGCTTGATAGAGGGGGGGCAGACCCAGTACTTC. As protein: CASSLIEGGQTQYF.

Here the CDR3 reads CASSFSRLGQGEQKLFF. The CDR3 DNA is TGTGCCAGCAGCTTCTCCCGTTTAGGACAGGGAGAGCAAAAACTGTTTTTT. The gene calls are TRBV21-1 and TRBJ1-4; the D segment call TRBD1 is taken from the table without a DNA check. TRBV21-1 is a recognized pseudogene. The CDR3 is 17 amino acids.

A few counts support this clonotype. The chain carries TRBV10-3 and TRBJ2-3, with a weak D call TRBD2 (5 bases). Germline V gene lookup returns CDR1 ENHRY and CDR2 SYGVKD. Trimming removed 7 bases at V and 3 bases at J, with 17 bases between. This CDR3 is built from 15 residues. The CDR3 DNA sequence: TGTGCCATCATGATGACCCAAACTAGGACAGATACGCAGTATTTT. It specifies CAIMMTQTRTDTQYF.

The chain recombines TRBV20-1 with TRBJ2-1, with 7 bases fitting TRBD2. CDR1 and CDR2 from the germline V gene are DFQATT and SNEGSKA (reference sequence). J lost 2 bases, V lost 5 bases, and 12 bases had no gene match. The CDR3 totals 16 residues. The CDR3: CSAPFFGRETYNEQFF. CDR3 DNA: TGCAGTGCTCCCTTTTTCGGGCGGGAGACCTACAATGAGCAGTTCTTC.

This clonotype was observed once. The gene calls are TRBV10-3 and TRBJ2-7, with 8 positions matching TRBD1. V lost 6 bases to trimming and J lost 9 bases; unmatched junction nucleotides: 10. The CDR3 consists of 13 residues. Germline V gives CDR1 ENHRY, CDR2 SYGVKD. The CDR3 region has the DNA TGTGCCATCAGCGAGAATACAGGGGGTGGGCAGTACTTC. Encoded protein: CAISENTGGGQYF.

V is TRBV4-2 and J is TRBJ2-7; TRBD1 matches at 7 bases. V gave up 0 bases and J gave up 4 bases; unmatched junction bases: 9. Germline V gene sequence: CDR1 LGHNA, CDR2 YNFKEQ. CDR3 length: 16 residues. CDR3 sequence: CASSQDSDRELYEQYF. The CDR3 DNA is TGTGCCAGCAGCCAAGATAGCGACAGGGAGTTGTACGAGCAGTACTTC.

The chain is built from TRBV29-1 and TRBJ2-3; 8 bases map to TRBD2. The V segment lost 2 bases and the J segment 0 bases; nucleotides outside the gene matches: 4. Germline-derived CDR1 and CDR2 are SQVTM and ANQGSEA. This CDR3 has 15 residues. In DNA, the CDR3 is TGCAGCGTTGAATTGCCTAGCGGGAGCACAGATACGCAGTATTTT. Amino acids: CSVELPSGSTDTQYF.

The chain uses TRBV5-6 and TRBJ2-7; 7 bases line up with TRBD2. The CDR3 contains 15 residues. Germline loops: CDR1 SGHDT, CDR2 YYEEEE. V was pared by 1 base and J by 6 bases, with 10 bases of the junction left unmatched. CDR3 bases: TGTGCCAGCAGCTTGTTCGCGGGAGCGTTCGGCGAGCAGTACTTC. It is translated as CASSLFAGAFGEQYF.

The chain combines TRBV5-5 with TRBJ2-1; no firm D call. Germline V CDR1 and CDR2: SGHKS, YYEKEE (reference sequence). This CDR3 is built from 17 residues. V shed 4 bases and J shed 7 bases, with 24 bases lying between them. In DNA form, the CDR3 reads TGTGCCAGCAGCCCCAGCCCGCAACAGACTTGGATGAATGAGCAGTTCTTC. Translating gives CASSPSPQQTWMNEQFF.